A selection of T cell receptor beta chains follows, all from one sample in a study of blood T cell repertoires in COVID-19. TCRdb's copy holds only in-frame clones and misses some; the assay was immunoSEQ multiplex PCR. The sample holds a few hundred thousand clones, 70% to 90% seen once. The sequencing input was peripheral blood. The receptor source for this set is a woman aged 25 to 39 with COVID-19, enrolled during active disease. CDR3s include the opening cysteine and the closing phenylalanine or tryptophan. Fields, in order: CDR3 DNA, CDR3 protein, J gene, D gene, clone size, V gene. D genes are given only for firm matches. Clone size, where shown, is once, few, many, or a class for clones that have expanded.

cdr3_nt: TGCGCCAGCAGCTTGGTCGGGCAGGGTGACCCTGAAGCTTTCTTT
cdr3_aa: CASSLVGQGDPEAFF
j_call: TRBJ1-1
d_call: -
clone_size: -
v_call: TRBV5-1

cdr3_nt: TGTGCCAGCAGCTCCAATCGGAGGAATGAGCAGTTCTTC
cdr3_aa: CASSSNRRNEQFF
j_call: TRBJ2-1
d_call: -
clone_size: -
v_call: TRBV13

cdr3_nt: TGTGCCACCAGTGACACGGGACAGGGGGCGATGGAGACCCAGTACTTC
cdr3_aa: CATSDTGQGAMETQYF
j_call: TRBJ2-5
d_call: TRBD1
clone_size: -
v_call: TRBV24-1

cdr3_nt: TGTGCCAGCAGCCTCGCGGCAGGGGGCGCCTACGAGCAGTACTTC
cdr3_aa: CASSLAAGGAYEQYF
j_call: TRBJ2-7
d_call: TRBD1
clone_size: once
v_call: TRBV6-5

cdr3_nt: TGTGCCAGCAGCGGACTAGCGGGAGGGATTGAGCAGTTCTTC
cdr3_aa: CASSGLAGGIEQFF
j_call: TRBJ2-1
d_call: TRBD2
clone_size: -
v_call: TRBV13

cdr3_nt: TGTGCCAGCAGCCTCGGAGGCATGAACGAGCAGTACTTC
cdr3_aa: CASSLGGMNEQYF
j_call: TRBJ2-7
d_call: -
clone_size: -
v_call: TRBV6-5

cdr3_nt: TGTGCCAGCAGGGGCACAGGGATAGATACGCAGTATTTT
cdr3_aa: CASRGTGIDTQYF
j_call: TRBJ2-3
d_call: -
clone_size: -
v_call: TRBV27

cdr3_nt: TGCGCCAGCAGCTTGGTACTAGCGGGAGCGGGTGAGCAGTTCTTC
cdr3_aa: CASSLVLAGAGEQFF
j_call: TRBJ2-1
d_call: TRBD2
clone_size: once
v_call: TRBV5-1

cdr3_nt: TGTGCCATCAGTGAGCCCGGACAGGCTTCGAACACCGGGGAGCTGTTTTTT
cdr3_aa: CAISEPGQASNTGELFF
j_call: TRBJ2-2
d_call: TRBD1
clone_size: -
v_call: TRBV10-3

cdr3_nt: TGTGCCAGCAGTTACAGGGGGCCTAGCGGGAGCGTTGTCTACGAGCAGTACTTC
cdr3_aa: CASSYRGPSGSVVYEQYF
j_call: TRBJ2-7
d_call: TRBD2
clone_size: -
v_call: TRBV6-2/TRBV6-3

cdr3_nt: TGTGCCAGCAGTTACTCCCCCCAGGGGGAAAACACTGAAGCTTTCTTT
cdr3_aa: CASSYSPQGENTEAFF
j_call: TRBJ1-1
d_call: TRBD1
clone_size: -
v_call: TRBV27

cdr3_nt: TGTGCCACCAGTGAAGGACAGGGGGGGACCACTGAAGCTTTCTTT
cdr3_aa: CATSEGQGGTTEAFF
j_call: TRBJ1-1
d_call: TRBD1
clone_size: once
v_call: TRBV24-1

cdr3_nt: TGCGCCAGCAGCTTGGCCCGGGAGACCCAGTACTTC
cdr3_aa: CASSLARETQYF
j_call: TRBJ2-5
d_call: -
clone_size: -
v_call: TRBV5-1

cdr3_nt: TGCGCCAGCAGCTTGGACGGGAATCTCCACAATGAGCAGTTCTTC
cdr3_aa: CASSLDGNLHNEQFF
j_call: TRBJ2-1
d_call: -
clone_size: -
v_call: TRBV5-1

cdr3_nt: TGTGCCAGCAGCCAACAGGTCTACACCGGGGAGCTGTTTTTT
cdr3_aa: CASSQQVYTGELFF
j_call: TRBJ2-2
d_call: -
clone_size: -
v_call: TRBV4-2

cdr3_nt: TGTGCCAGCAATACCCAACAGGGGGCTTGGGATGGCTACACCTTC
cdr3_aa: CASNTQQGAWDGYTF
j_call: TRBJ1-2
d_call: TRBD1
clone_size: few
v_call: TRBV6-5

cdr3_nt: TGTGCCACCAGTGATTTGCTGGGACAGGGCTCCTATGAGCAGTTCTTC
cdr3_aa: CATSDLLGQGSYEQFF
j_call: TRBJ2-1
d_call: TRBD1
clone_size: -
v_call: TRBV24-1

cdr3_nt: TGTGCCAGCAGCAGTGTAGCGGGAGGGGGATCAGACAATGAGCAGTTCTTC
cdr3_aa: CASSSVAGGGSDNEQFF
j_call: TRBJ2-1
d_call: TRBD2
clone_size: -
v_call: TRBV3-1/TRBV3-2

cdr3_nt: TGTGCCAGCAGCCTTAGTAGGCCGGGACTCCGGTCAGAGTATTTT
cdr3_aa: CASSLSRPGLRSEYF
j_call: TRBJ2-3
d_call: -
clone_size: -
v_call: TRBV3-1/TRBV3-2

cdr3_nt: TGCAGTGCTAGAGGAGCCTATGGCTACACCTTC
cdr3_aa: CSARGAYGYTF
j_call: TRBJ1-2
d_call: -
clone_size: -
v_call: TRBV20-1

cdr3_nt: TGTGCCAGCAGTTACTCGGAGTACACTGAAGCTTTCTTT
cdr3_aa: CASSYSEYTEAFF
j_call: TRBJ1-1
d_call: -
clone_size: once
v_call: TRBV6-6

cdr3_nt: TGTGCCAGCAGTGTCGGCAGGGACACAGATACGCAGTATTTT
cdr3_aa: CASSVGRDTDTQYF
j_call: TRBJ2-3
d_call: -
clone_size: -
v_call: TRBV2

cdr3_nt: TGCGCCAGCAGCTCGGGACTAGCGGTAACCTACAATGAGCAGTTCTTC
cdr3_aa: CASSSGLAVTYNEQFF
j_call: TRBJ2-1
d_call: TRBD2
clone_size: -
v_call: TRBV5-1

cdr3_nt: TGTGCCAGCAGCTCACATAGCGGGAGCAGGGCGGGGAATGAGCAGTTCTTC
cdr3_aa: CASSSHSGSRAGNEQFF
j_call: TRBJ2-1
d_call: TRBD2
clone_size: few
v_call: TRBV7-2

cdr3_nt: TGTGCCAGCATCCTCACTAGCGGACTCGAGACCCAGTACTTC
cdr3_aa: CASILTSGLETQYF
j_call: TRBJ2-5
d_call: TRBD2
clone_size: -
v_call: TRBV7-2

cdr3_nt: TGTGCCAGCTCACCCTACGGGACAGGGGCCTACGAGCAGTACTTC
cdr3_aa: CASSPYGTGAYEQYF
j_call: TRBJ2-7
d_call: TRBD1
clone_size: -
v_call: TRBV18

cdr3_nt: TGTGCCTCCCTAGTATTCCCGCAAGATACGCAGTATTTT
cdr3_aa: CASLVFPQDTQYF
j_call: TRBJ2-3
d_call: -
clone_size: -
v_call: TRBV19

cdr3_nt: TGTGCCAGCAGTTTATCGATCGCAGGCGTCGGCTACGAGCAGTACTTC
cdr3_aa: CASSLSIAGVGYEQYF
j_call: TRBJ2-7
d_call: -
clone_size: -
v_call: TRBV27

cdr3_nt: TGTGCCAGCAGTTTAAGACCCGGGACATCTCTCTCCTACGAGCAGTACTTC
cdr3_aa: CASSLRPGTSLSYEQYF
j_call: TRBJ2-7
d_call: -
clone_size: -
v_call: TRBV28

cdr3_nt: TGTGCCAGCAAGAGGTACGGACTAGCGGGAGTTCAAGAGACCCAGTACTTC
cdr3_aa: CASKRYGLAGVQETQYF
j_call: TRBJ2-5
d_call: TRBD2
clone_size: -
v_call: TRBV2

cdr3_nt: TGTGCCAGCAGCCCCCCCAGCGCCCTAGGCTACGAGCAGTACTTC
cdr3_aa: CASSPPSALGYEQYF
j_call: TRBJ2-7
d_call: -
clone_size: -
v_call: TRBV6-5

cdr3_nt: TGTGCCAGCAGTTTAGGGAGCGGGCCCAACGAGCAGTACTTC
cdr3_aa: CASSLGSGPNEQYF
j_call: TRBJ2-7
d_call: -
clone_size: -
v_call: TRBV28

cdr3_nt: TGTGCCAGCAGCCCCCTCGTTGCTAGCGGGACCTACGAGCAGTACTTC
cdr3_aa: CASSPLVASGTYEQYF
j_call: TRBJ2-7
d_call: TRBD2
clone_size: -
v_call: TRBV5-6

cdr3_nt: TGTGCCAGCAGTTACTCAGGGGCTGGCTATGGCTACACCTTC
cdr3_aa: CASSYSGAGYGYTF
j_call: TRBJ1-2
d_call: -
clone_size: -
v_call: TRBV6-5

cdr3_nt: TGCGCCAGCAGCTTGGCAGGCCAAAACATTCAGTACTTC
cdr3_aa: CASSLAGQNIQYF
j_call: TRBJ2-4
d_call: -
clone_size: -
v_call: TRBV5-1

cdr3_nt: TGTGCCAGCAGTTTTCAACAAGGAAGGGGCGCTGAAGCTTTCTTT
cdr3_aa: CASSFQQGRGAEAFF
j_call: TRBJ1-1
d_call: -
clone_size: -
v_call: TRBV6-5

cdr3_nt: TGTGCCAGCAGCCCCGGGGGGCCGGGAGAAGCTTTCTTT
cdr3_aa: CASSPGGPGEAFF
j_call: TRBJ1-1
d_call: -
clone_size: -
v_call: TRBV11-3

cdr3_nt: TGTGCCAGTAGTACCAGACTAGCGGGAGGGGAAGAGACCCAGTACTTC
cdr3_aa: CASSTRLAGGEETQYF
j_call: TRBJ2-5
d_call: TRBD2
clone_size: -
v_call: TRBV19

cdr3_nt: TGTGCCAGCAGTCCTACAGGGAATCAGCCCCAGCATTTT
cdr3_aa: CASSPTGNQPQHF
j_call: TRBJ1-5
d_call: -
clone_size: -
v_call: TRBV28

cdr3_nt: TGTGCCAGCAGCTTGGCTTGGAACACTGAAGCTTTCTTT
cdr3_aa: CASSLAWNTEAFF
j_call: TRBJ1-1
d_call: -
clone_size: few
v_call: TRBV5-6

cdr3_nt: TGTGCCAGCAGCCGGGACGGACAGTCCTACGAGCAGTACTTC
cdr3_aa: CASSRDGQSYEQYF
j_call: TRBJ2-7
d_call: -
clone_size: -
v_call: TRBV7-2

cdr3_nt: TGTGCCAGCAGGGGACTCATGAAAGGGGCGAGATCCACCGGGGAGCTGTTTTTT
cdr3_aa: CASRGLMKGARSTGELFF
j_call: TRBJ2-2
d_call: -
clone_size: -
v_call: TRBV27

cdr3_nt: TGTGCCAGTAGTATGAACCTAGCGAGCGGACAAGAGACCCAGTACTTC
cdr3_aa: CASSMNLASGQETQYF
j_call: TRBJ2-5
d_call: -
clone_size: -
v_call: TRBV19

cdr3_nt: TGTGCCAGCAGCGGTCGGGGGGAGCTGTTTTTT
cdr3_aa: CASSGRGELFF
j_call: TRBJ2-2
d_call: -
clone_size: -
v_call: TRBV5-8

cdr3_nt: TGTGCCAGCAGTCGCAACAGGGGTAGCAATCAGCCCCAGCATTTT
cdr3_aa: CASSRNRGSNQPQHF
j_call: TRBJ1-5
d_call: TRBD1
clone_size: -
v_call: TRBV6-5

cdr3_nt: TGTGCCAGCAGTTTTGGGGGCTCGTCCACTGAAGCTTTCTTT
cdr3_aa: CASSFGGSSTEAFF
j_call: TRBJ1-1
d_call: -
clone_size: -
v_call: TRBV28

cdr3_nt: TGTGCCTGGAGACCCGGGACAGGGATTGGGGAAGAGGAAAAACTGTTTTTT
cdr3_aa: CAWRPGTGIGEEEKLFF
j_call: TRBJ1-4
d_call: TRBD1
clone_size: -
v_call: TRBV30

cdr3_nt: TGTGCCAGCAGCTTGGCCCCTAGCGGGAGAGTTGTGCAGTACTTC
cdr3_aa: CASSLAPSGRVVQYF
j_call: TRBJ2-7
d_call: TRBD2
clone_size: -
v_call: TRBV5-6